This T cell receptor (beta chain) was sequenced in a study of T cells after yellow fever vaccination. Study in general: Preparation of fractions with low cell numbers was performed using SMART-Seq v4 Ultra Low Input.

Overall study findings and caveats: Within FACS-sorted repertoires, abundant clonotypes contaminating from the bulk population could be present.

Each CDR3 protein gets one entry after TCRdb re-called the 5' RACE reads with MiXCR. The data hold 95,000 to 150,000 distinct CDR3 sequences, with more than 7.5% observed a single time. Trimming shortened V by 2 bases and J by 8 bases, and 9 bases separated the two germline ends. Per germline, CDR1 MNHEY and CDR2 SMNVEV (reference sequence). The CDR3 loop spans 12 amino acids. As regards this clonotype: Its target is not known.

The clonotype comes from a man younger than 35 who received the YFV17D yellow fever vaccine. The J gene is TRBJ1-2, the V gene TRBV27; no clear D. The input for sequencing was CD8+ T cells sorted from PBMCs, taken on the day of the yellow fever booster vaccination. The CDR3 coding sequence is TGTGCCAGCAGTTTAAAGGGCAACGGCTACACCTTC. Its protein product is CASSLKGNGYTF.